A selection of T cell receptor beta chains follows, all from one sample in a study of blood T cells in healthy people across ages. One entry per CDR3 protein results from TCRdb running MiXCR on the 5' RACE reads. The repertoire holds about 970,000 distinct CDR3 sequences, with roughly 51% as singletons. The sequenced sample consisted of blood. These receptors were obtained from a woman in her fifties or sixties in good health. The CDR3 runs from the conserved cysteine through the conserved F or W. A D gene is named only where the DNA matches it firmly. Rows may omit the clone size; those that give it use once, few, many or a size class.

CDR3nt: TGTGCCAGCAGCCGCCCCCAGGGGGCTGGTTTTAAAGAAAAACTGTTTTTT
CDR3aa: CASSRPQGAGFKEKLFF
j_gene: TRBJ1-4
v_gene: TRBV7-2
d_gene: TRBD1
abundance: few

CDR3nt: TGTGCCAGCTCACCTGAATATGAGCAGTTCTTC
CDR3aa: CASSPEYEQFF
j_gene: TRBJ2-1
v_gene: TRBV18
d_gene: .
abundance: .

CDR3nt: TGTGCCAGCAGGGGATTTGGGGGAGTGAGCCAGCCCCAGCATTTT
CDR3aa: CASRGFGGVSQPQHF
j_gene: TRBJ1-5
v_gene: TRBV6-5
d_gene: .
abundance: .

CDR3nt: TGTGCCAGCAGCGCTAGCGGGAGGGGGGGAGATACGCAGTATTTT
CDR3aa: CASSASGRGGDTQYF
j_gene: TRBJ2-3
v_gene: TRBV9
d_gene: TRBD2
abundance: .

CDR3nt: TGTGCCAGCAGCCTCAACAGGGGACCTACGAGCGAGCAGTACTTC
CDR3aa: CASSLNRGPTSEQYF
j_gene: TRBJ2-7
v_gene: TRBV11-1
d_gene: TRBD1
abundance: .

CDR3nt: TGTGCCAGCAGTTCAAAATCCAGGACAGGCTGGGAGACCCAGTACTTC
CDR3aa: CASSSKSRTGWETQYF
j_gene: TRBJ2-5
v_gene: TRBV6-2/TRBV6-3
d_gene: TRBD1
abundance: .

CDR3nt: TGTGCCAGCAGTTATGGGAAGGCTGGGGCCAACGTCCTGACTTTC
CDR3aa: CASSYGKAGANVLTF
j_gene: TRBJ2-6
v_gene: TRBV27
d_gene: .
abundance: .

CDR3nt: TGTGCCAGCAGCTCGACAGGACACGATGAGTACTTC
CDR3aa: CASSSTGHDEYF
j_gene: TRBJ2-4
v_gene: TRBV7-9
d_gene: .
abundance: once

CDR3nt: TGTGCCAGCAGCTTGATCAGGGGGGCCTATGGCTACACCTTC
CDR3aa: CASSLIRGAYGYTF
j_gene: TRBJ1-2
v_gene: TRBV7-2
d_gene: TRBD1
abundance: .

CDR3nt: TGTGCCAGCAGTCCAGGGACTAGCGGGAGAGCAGATACGGAATATTTT
CDR3aa: CASSPGTSGRADTEYF
j_gene: TRBJ2-3
v_gene: TRBV12-3/TRBV12-4
d_gene: TRBD2
abundance: .

CDR3nt: TGTGCCAGCATCCCATGGAGCGGGAGGGACCAAGAGACCCAGTACTTC
CDR3aa: CASIPWSGRDQETQYF
j_gene: TRBJ2-5
v_gene: TRBV28
d_gene: TRBD2
abundance: few

CDR3nt: TGCAGTGCTAGTCGGGGCGGGAGAATGGATACGCAGTATTTT
CDR3aa: CSASRGGRMDTQYF
j_gene: TRBJ2-3
v_gene: TRBV20-1
d_gene: TRBD2
abundance: .

CDR3nt: TGTGCCAGCAGCTTAAATAGTGGCTGGAGCTCCTACGAGCAGTACTTC
CDR3aa: CASSLNSGWSSYEQYF
j_gene: TRBJ2-7
v_gene: TRBV7-6
d_gene: .
abundance: .

CDR3nt: TGTGCCAGCAGCGGCCAGTCCCAACAGCCCCAGCATTTT
CDR3aa: CASSGQSQQPQHF
j_gene: TRBJ1-5
v_gene: TRBV2
d_gene: .
abundance: .